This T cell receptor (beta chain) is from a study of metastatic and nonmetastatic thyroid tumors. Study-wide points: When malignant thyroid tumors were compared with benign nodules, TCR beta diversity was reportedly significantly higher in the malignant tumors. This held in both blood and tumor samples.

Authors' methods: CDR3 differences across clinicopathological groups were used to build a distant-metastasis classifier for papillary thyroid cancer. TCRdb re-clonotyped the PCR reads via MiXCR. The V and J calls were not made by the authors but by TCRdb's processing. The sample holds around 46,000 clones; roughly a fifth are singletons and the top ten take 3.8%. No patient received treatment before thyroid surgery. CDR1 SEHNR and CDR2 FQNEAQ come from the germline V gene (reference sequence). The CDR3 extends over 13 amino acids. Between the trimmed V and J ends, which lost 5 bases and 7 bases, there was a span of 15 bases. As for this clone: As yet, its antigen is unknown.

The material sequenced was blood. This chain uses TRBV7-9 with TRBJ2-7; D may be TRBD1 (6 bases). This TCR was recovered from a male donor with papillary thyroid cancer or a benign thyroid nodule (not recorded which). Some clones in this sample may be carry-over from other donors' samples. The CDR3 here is CASSLGQRGEQYF. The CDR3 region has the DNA TGTGCCAGCAGCCTCGGGCAAAGGGGGGAGCAGTACTTC.